The 32 T cell receptor beta chains below were found in one sample sequenced in a study of breast tumors, draining lymph nodes, adjacent tissues. TCRdb reprocessed the multiplex PCR reads via MiXCR and lists one record per CDR3 protein. The sample has fewer than 200,000 distinct CDR3 sequences, about 33% seen once; the top ten hold 3.8%. Samples came from axillary lymph nodes draining the breast cancer. The specimen was axillary lymph node tissue. Receptors originate from a female donor with breast cancer. Some clones in this sample may be carry-over from other donors' samples.

This clonotype was found many times. A much larger clone lies a single base off, so this may be a read error. The rearrangement uses TRBV20-1 and TRBJ2-1, with D possibly TRBD2 on 5 matching bases. Germline-derived CDR1 and CDR2 are DFQATT and SNEGSKA (reference sequence). The CDR3 extends over 14 amino acids. CDR3 sequence (DNA): TGCAGTTCCTTCGCTAGCTCCTCCTACACTGAGCAGTTCTTC. This sequence encodes CSSFASSSYTEQFF.

This clonotype came up a few times. The chain has TRBV20-1 and TRBJ1-1, with 7 bases lining up with TRBD1. The CDR3 loop spans 11 amino acids. V lost 4 bases to trimming and J lost 11 bases; unmatched junction nucleotides: 7. Germline V gene sequence: CDR1 DFQATT, CDR2 SNEGSKA (reference sequence). Here the CDR3 reads CSANAPGGAFF. The CDR3, as DNA: TGCAGTGCTAACGCCCCAGGGGGTGCTTTCTTT.

In its sample, this clonotype was seen many times. The rearrangement joins TRBV4-1 to TRBJ2-7, with D tentatively TRBD1 (7 bases). Germline assignment: CDR1 MGHRA and CDR2 YSYEKL. Trimming removed 4 bases at V and 4 bases at J, with 17 bases between. CDR3 length equals 15 residues. CDR3 in DNA: TGCGCCAGCAGCCCCTCGGGGGACAGCGAATACGAGCAGTACTTC. Residues: CASSPSGDSEYEQYF.

This clonotype occurred many times. The chain joins TRBV7-9 to TRBJ2-7; tentatively, D is TRBD2 (6 bases). Trimming pared 5 bases from V and 6 bases from J, leaving 20 bases between. The V gene's germline CDR1 is SEHNR and CDR2 FQNEAQ (reference sequence). This CDR3 spans 15 amino acids. CDR3 amino acids: CASSTVGGITGEQYF. As DNA, the CDR3 is TGTGCCAGCAGCACTGTTGGGGGGATAACGGGCGAGCAGTACTTC.

This sequence joins TRBV29-1 and TRBJ1-2, with 7 bases identical to TRBD1. This CDR3 has 14 residues. In germline, CDR1 is SQVTM, CDR2 ANQGSEA. The J segment lost 6 bases and the V segment lost 4 bases, leaving 11 bases of the junction unmatched. The CDR3 bases are TGCAGCGTTGGCAAGCAGGGGGTAGACAATGGCTACACCTTC. Its translation: CSVGKQGVDNGYTF.

This clonotype was recorded at least ten times. V gene TRBV4-3 combines with J gene TRBJ2-5, with 7 bases fitting TRBD2. Germline trimming cut 0 bases from V and 3 bases from J; bases unmatched to any gene: 13. The CDR3 loop spans 18 amino acids. Germline V lookup: CDR1 LGHNA, CDR2 YSLEER. This CDR3 is CASSQESSPGREEETQYF. CDR3 sequence (DNA): TGCGCCAGCAGCCAAGAGTCTTCCCCAGGGAGGGAGGAAGAGACCCAGTACTTC.

This clonotype was recorded at least ten times. V and J are TRBV10-3 and TRBJ2-7; 9 nucleotides line up with TRBD1. The CDR3 runs 13 residues. With 4 bases clipped from V and 4 bases from J, the junction kept 2 bases outside the gene matches. CDR1 is ENHRY, CDR2 SYGVKD, per germline. The CDR3 DNA sequence: TGTGCCATCAGTGGGGGACAGGGATACGAGCAGTACTTC. Encoded protein: CAISGGQGYEQYF.

Many counts were recorded for this clonotype. Germline is not matched at one junction end, which may reflect a read error. V gene TRBV7-7 combines with J gene TRBJ2-2; 14 nucleotides agree with TRBD2. The CDR3 length is 17 residues. Per the germline V gene, CDR1 is SSHAT and CDR2 is FNYEAQ (reference sequence). The CDR3, as DNA: TGTGCTAGCAGCTCGGGACTAGCGGGAGAGGGCACCGGGGAGCTGTTTTTT. Translation gives CASSSGLAGEGTGELFF.

This clonotype has only a few counts. This rearrangement joins TRBV24-1 to TRBJ2-5; 9 bases fit TRBD1. CDR1 KGHDR and CDR2 SFDVKD come from the germline V gene. This CDR3 is built from 14 residues. The junction had 4 bases not matched to a gene; V was cut back by 5 bases and J by 4 bases. The CDR3 protein is CATSAGTGRETQYF. CDR3 DNA: TGTGCCACCAGTGCCGGGACAGGGAGAGAGACCCAGTACTTC.

This chain connects TRBV2 to TRBJ1-1; TRBD1 might be the D (5 bases). CDR1 is SNHLY and CDR2 is FYNNEI in the germline V gene. V lost 4 bases, J lost 0 bases, and 9 bases lay in between. The CDR3 has 14 amino acids. The CDR3, as DNA: TGTGCCAGCAGTGCGGGACTGATGAACACTGAAGCTTTCTTT. This translates into CASSAGLMNTEAFF.

This clonotype has a count of ten or more. Written as DNA, the CDR3 is TGTGCCAGCAGTGACCCGGGACAGGGGTCCAAGACCCAGTACTTC. As protein: CASSDPGQGSKTQYF. The gene calls are TRBV6-5 and TRBJ2-5; 10 nucleotides align to TRBD1. V trimming: 5 bases; J trimming: 6 bases; junction bases outside the gene matches: 9. The CDR3 totals 15 residues. Germline assignment: CDR1 MNHEY and CDR2 SVGAGI.

This clonotype showed up many times. V usage is TRBV4-3 and J usage is TRBJ2-2, with 12 bases aligning to TRBD2. V lost 4 bases and J lost 5; bases outside the gene matches: 11. CDR3 length: 18 amino acids. Germline CDR1 LGHNA, CDR2 YSLEER. The CDR3 nucleotides are TGCGCCAGCAGCCTAGAAGTAGGACTAGCGGGACAAACCGGGGAGCTGTTTTTT. Residues: CASSLEVGLAGQTGELFF.

V and J are TRBV19 and TRBJ2-7; D is possibly TRBD1 (6 bases). Germline V lookup: CDR1 LNHDA, CDR2 SQIVND (reference sequence). The CDR3 covers 14 residues. V was shortened by 4 bases and J by 3 bases, with 13 bases between the two germline ends. The CDR3 coding sequence is TGTGCCAGTAGTACAGGACAGTACAGCTACGAGCAGTACTTC. Its protein is CASSTGQYSYEQYF.

This rearrangement joins TRBV2 to TRBJ1-6; 10 bases align to TRBD1. In germline, CDR1 is SNHLY, CDR2 FYNNEI. The CDR3 spans 17 residues. Germline trimming cut 5 bases from V and 0 bases from J; bases unmatched to any gene: 4. CDR3 sequence reads: CASSPTGGSSYNSPLHF. The DNA of the CDR3 is TGTGCCAGCAGTCCGACAGGGGGCAGCTCCTATAATTCACCCCTCCACTTT.

This clonotype has ten or more counts. A much larger clone lies a single base off, so this may be a read error. The chain employs TRBV20-1 and TRBJ2-7; the match to TRBD1 covers 7 bases. Germline V gives CDR1 DFQATT, CDR2 SNEGSKA (reference sequence). The CDR3 length is 14 residues. The CDR3 reads CSARDRDRSSEQYF. The CDR3 DNA sequence: TGCAGTGCTAGAGACCGGGACAGATCCTCCGAGCAGTACTTC.

This rearrangement joins TRBV15 to TRBJ2-7; tentatively, D is TRBD2 (5 bases). CDR3 size: 15 residues. The germline V and J ends were trimmed by 0 bases and 2 bases, with 11 bases remaining between them. The germline gives CDR1 LNHNV, CDR2 YYDKDF (reference sequence). The CDR3, as DNA: TGTGCCACCAGCAGAGATATCGGGAACCCCTACGAGCAGTACTTC. This codes for CATSRDIGNPYEQYF.

This clonotype was found a few times. A much larger clone differs by one base, so this may be a read error. This chain links TRBV6-5 with TRBJ1-4, with no clear D. The CDR3 extends over 14 amino acids. Trimming shortened V by 5 bases and J by 0 bases, and 7 bases separated the two germline ends. The V gene's germline CDR1 is MNHEY and CDR2 SVGAGI. For the CDR3, the DNA is TGTGCCAGCAGTCACGGATCAACTAATGAAAAACTGTTTTTT. It specifies CASSHGSTNEKLFF.

The sample holds many counts of this clonotype. This chain joins TRBV19 and TRBJ2-5, with D possibly being TRBD1 or TRBD2 (6 bases each). The CDR3 runs 16 residues. Germline CDR1 and CDR2: LNHDA and SQIVND (reference sequence). The germline V and J ends were trimmed by 5 bases and 2 bases, with 18 bases remaining between them. The CDR3 DNA sequence: TGTGCCAGTAGTGTCAAGGGGGGAGGACCACAAGAGACCCAGTACTTC. As protein: CASSVKGGGPQETQYF.

Concerning this clonotype itself: This may be a read error, as it is one base from a much larger clone. The V call is TRBV3-1, the J call TRBJ2-7, with D perhaps TRBD2 (5 bases). V dropped 4 bases and J dropped 5 bases, with 12 bases sitting between them. CDR3 length: 13 amino acids. Germline lookup yields CDR1 LGHDT and CDR2 YNNKEL (reference sequence). The CDR3 spells CASSPGSFHEQYF. In DNA form, the CDR3 reads TGTGCCAGCAGCCCGGGATCCTTCCACGAGCAGTACTTC.

In its sample, this clonotype was seen many times. This chain uses TRBV5-8 with TRBJ2-1; D may correspond to TRBD1 or TRBD2 (7 bases each). The CDR3 has 14 residues. Trimming pared 5 bases from V and 8 bases from J, leaving 17 bases between. The germline gives CDR1 SGHTS, CDR2 YDEGEE. The CDR3: CASRHPTGRDEQFF. CDR3 DNA: TGTGCCAGCAGACATCCGACAGGGAGGGATGAGCAGTTCTTC.

Details on this clonotype: With a much larger clone just one base away, this may be a read error. V and J are TRBV19 and TRBJ2-1, with D perhaps matching TRBD1 or TRBD2 (5 bases each). Germline CDR1 LNHDA, CDR2 SQIVND (reference sequence). CDR3 size: 15 residues. CDR3: CASRQFPGPYNERFF. The CDR3 nucleotides are TGTGCCAGTAGACAATTTCCGGGGCCCTACAATGAGCGGTTCTTC.

Of note for this clonotype: Likely a read error: the CDR3 ends without its conserved phenylalanine or tryptophan. The chain combines TRBV7-9 with TRBJ2-5, with 10 nucleotides matching TRBD2. The CDR3 is 14 amino acids. CDR1 is SEHNR and CDR2 is FQNEAQ in the germline V gene (reference sequence). The CDR3 DNA sequence: TGTGCCAGCAGCCAAGCGGGAGGGAGAGAGACTCAGTACCTC. Its translation is CASSQAGGRETQYL.

For this clonotype: A much larger clone is a single base away; this may be a read error. This chain connects TRBV5-5 to TRBJ2-7; possibly TRBD1 for D (6 bases). V was trimmed by 4 bases and J by 2 bases, leaving 10 bases between them. The CDR3 is made up of 13 amino acids. Germline CDR1 is SGHKS and CDR2 is YYEKEE (reference sequence). CDR3 coding DNA: TGTGCCAGCAGCCTCTGGACAGCCTACGAGCAGTACTTC. Translated: CASSLWTAYEQYF.

This clonotype was picked up many times. This chain uses TRBV6-2 or TRBV6-3 with TRBJ2-7; possible D gene TRBD2, 5 bases. The CDR3 length is 14 residues. In germline, CDR1 is MNHEY, CDR2 SVGEGT. Deletions cut 6 bases from V and 0 bases from J, with 12 bases between. The CDR3 coding sequence is TGTGCCAGCAGAGACTATGCGGGCTCCTACGAGCAGTACTTC. Its protein product is CASRDYAGSYEQYF.

There are many counts of this clonotype. V is TRBV30 and J is TRBJ1-2; D uncertain. The V end was cut by 3 bases, the J end by 6 bases, with 14 bases between. CDR3 length equals 13 residues. The germline V gene has CDR1 GTSNPN and CDR2 SVGIG (reference sequence). The CDR3 sequence is CAWSILAEDGYTF. CDR3 DNA sequence: TGTGCCTGGAGCATCTTGGCGGAAGATGGCTACACCTTC.

Concerning this clonotype itself: This may arise from a read error, as a much more abundant clone is one base away. This chain joins TRBV19 and TRBJ1-6, with no clear D. Germline CDR1 LNHDA, CDR2 SQIVND (reference sequence). The CDR3 is 14 amino acids. CDR3 coding DNA: TGTGCCTCGTCATGGAACTCCTATAATTCACCCCCCCACTTT. Translation: CASSWNSYNSPPHF.

Details on this clonotype: Given a much more abundant clone one base away, this may be a read error. This chain joins TRBV28 and TRBJ1-6, with 8 bases fitting TRBD1. Germline assignment: CDR1 MDHEN and CDR2 SYDVKM. The CDR3 extends over 17 amino acids. This CDR3 is CASSPRTGLNHDSPFHF. The DNA for the CDR3 is TGTGCCAGCAGTCCACGGACAGGGTTAAATCATGATTCACCCTTCCACTTT.

In regard to this clonotype: One base away lies a much larger clone, so this may be a sequencing read error. The chain is built from TRBV11-2 and TRBJ2-1; D is possibly TRBD2 (6 bases). The CDR3 loop spans 16 amino acids. The V end was cut by 5 bases, the J end by 3 bases, with 17 bases between. Germline lookup yields CDR1 SGHAT and CDR2 FQNNGV. The CDR3 DNA reads as TGTGCCAGCAGCCTCACTTGGGAGGCACTCTACAATGAGCAGTTCTTC. Translation gives CASSLTWEALYNEQFF.

This chain uses TRBV20-1 with TRBJ2-7; no clear D gene. Trimming cost V 1 base and J 7 bases, with 11 bases left between them. CDR3 length: 12 amino acids. Germline CDR1 DFQATT, CDR2 SNEGSKA (reference sequence). The CDR3: CSARVASGEQYF. The CDR3 DNA reads TGCAGTGCTAGAGTGGCTTCTGGGGAGCAGTACTTC.

This clonotype was observed at least ten times. The chain employs TRBV5-1 and TRBJ2-2; 11 bases are shared with TRBD2. The CDR3 is made up of 16 amino acids. The V gene's germline CDR1 is SGHRS and CDR2 YFSETQ. V gave up 4 bases and J gave up 7 bases; unmatched junction bases: 9. The DNA of the CDR3 is TGCGCCAGCAGCCGAAGGACTAGCGGGCCTATCGGGGAGCTGTTTTTT. This encodes CASSRRTSGPIGELFF.

This clonotype was recorded once. This chain joins TRBV27 and TRBJ2-7, with no clear D. CDR1 is MNHEY and CDR2 is SMNVEV in the germline V gene (reference sequence). This CDR3 is built from 16 residues. V gave up 5 bases and J gave up 5 bases, with 22 bases separating them. This CDR3 is CASSPTDSRRSHEQYF. CDR3 coding DNA: TGTGCCAGCAGTCCAACAGACTCCCGTCGGTCCCACGAGCAGTACTTC.

The table lists this clonotype with a few counts. V is TRBV20-1 and J is TRBJ1-1; D is uncertain. Germline V gene lookup returns CDR1 DFQATT and CDR2 SNEGSKA (reference sequence). The length of the CDR3 is 14 residues. The germline V and J ends were trimmed by 1 base and 1 base, with 10 bases remaining between them. The CDR3 coding sequence is TGCAGTGCTAGAGGTTATGGACCGAACACTGAAGCTTTCTTT. Amino acid sequence: CSARGYGPNTEAFF.